This is a list of T cell receptor beta chains from one sample in a study of blood T cell repertoires in COVID-19. This table comes from immunoSEQ multiplex PCR, and its TCRdb copy is limited to in-frame clones, with some not included. This sample yields 55,000 to 75,000 clones, of which approximately 82% are seen a single time; around 6.5% belongs to the top ten. The specimen was peripheral blood. The receptors originated from a human donor in a cohort sampled during active COVID-19. CDR3s include the opening cysteine and the closing phenylalanine or tryptophan. Fields, in order: J gene, D gene, V gene, clone size, CDR3 protein, CDR3 DNA. A D gene is named only where the DNA matches it firmly. The size entry is marked missing in some rows and otherwise reads once, few, many or a size class.

j_call: TRBJ1-3; d_call: -; v_call: TRBV2; clone_size: -; cdr3_aa: CASREGRGVGTIYF; cdr3_nt: TGTGCCAGCAGGGAGGGGCGCGGCGTCGGCACCATATATTTT
j_call: TRBJ2-3; d_call: TRBD2; v_call: TRBV15; clone_size: -; cdr3_aa: CATSRGKRGATDTQYF; cdr3_nt: TGTGCCACCAGCAGGGGTAAGCGGGGGGCCACAGATACGCAGTATTTT
j_call: TRBJ2-5; d_call: -; v_call: TRBV2; clone_size: -; cdr3_aa: CASTKGLSLRLQETQYF; cdr3_nt: TGTGCCAGCACTAAAGGCCTGAGTTTGAGACTCCAAGAGACCCAGTACTTC
j_call: TRBJ2-1; d_call: -; v_call: TRBV21-1; clone_size: -; cdr3_aa: CASSKIADFSYNEQFF; cdr3_nt: TGTGCCAGCAGCAAAATAGCGGATTTTTCCTACAATGAGCAGTTCTTC
j_call: TRBJ1-1; d_call: TRBD1; v_call: TRBV5-1; clone_size: few; cdr3_aa: CASSRRQGVNTEAFF; cdr3_nt: TGCGCCAGCAGCAGGAGACAGGGCGTCAACACTGAAGCTTTCTTT
j_call: TRBJ2-3; d_call: TRBD2; v_call: TRBV2; clone_size: once; cdr3_aa: CASSASRAAGGTDTQYF; cdr3_nt: TGTGCCAGCAGCGCTAGCCGGGCCGCGGGAGGCACAGATACGCAGTATTTT
j_call: TRBJ2-1; d_call: TRBD2; v_call: TRBV11-3; clone_size: -; cdr3_aa: CASSVAGTSVSEQFF; cdr3_nt: TGTGCCAGCAGCGTCGCCGGGACTAGTGTCTCTGAGCAGTTCTTC
j_call: TRBJ1-4; d_call: -; v_call: TRBV5-6; clone_size: -; cdr3_aa: CASSLGGGHEKLFF; cdr3_nt: TGTGCCAGCAGCTTGGGTGGAGGGCATGAAAAACTGTTTTTT
j_call: TRBJ2-3; d_call: -; v_call: TRBV7-9; clone_size: -; cdr3_aa: CASSTLAGLRGDTQYF; cdr3_nt: TGTGCCAGCAGCACACTAGCAGGCCTCCGTGGAGATACGCAGTATTTT
j_call: TRBJ2-5; d_call: -; v_call: TRBV7-9; clone_size: -; cdr3_aa: CATVRRASFADYQETQYF; cdr3_nt: TGTGCCACCGTGAGGAGGGCTTCGTTTGCCGACTACCAAGAGACCCAGTACTTC
j_call: TRBJ1-6; d_call: TRBD1; v_call: TRBV2; clone_size: -; cdr3_aa: CASNRDRGTLHF; cdr3_nt: TGTGCCAGCAACCGGGACAGGGGGACCCTCCACTTT
j_call: TRBJ2-7; d_call: TRBD2; v_call: TRBV6-5; clone_size: -; cdr3_aa: CASSYSGTRNYEQYF; cdr3_nt: TGTGCCAGCAGTTACTCCGGGACTAGGAACTACGAGCAGTACTTC
j_call: TRBJ2-5; d_call: TRBD2; v_call: TRBV3-1/TRBV3-2; clone_size: -; cdr3_aa: CASSRRGGRETQYF; cdr3_nt: TGTGCCAGCAGCCGCCGGGGGGGCCGGGAGACCCAGTACTTC
j_call: TRBJ2-2; d_call: TRBD2; v_call: TRBV5-1; clone_size: -; cdr3_aa: CASRRTSGGSRTGELFF; cdr3_nt: TGCGCCAGCAGGAGGACTAGCGGGGGGTCAAGAACCGGGGAGCTGTTTTTT
j_call: TRBJ2-1; d_call: -; v_call: TRBV6-2/TRBV6-3; clone_size: -; cdr3_aa: CASSPYMTEGGEQFF; cdr3_nt: TGTGCCAGCAGCCCTTATATGACTGAAGGAGGCGAGCAGTTCTTC
j_call: TRBJ2-1; d_call: -; v_call: TRBV7-2; clone_size: -; cdr3_aa: CASSLASYNEQFF; cdr3_nt: TGTGCCAGCAGCTTAGCTTCTTACAATGAGCAGTTCTTC
j_call: TRBJ2-1; d_call: -; v_call: TRBV5-1; clone_size: -; cdr3_aa: CASSWGMDEQFF; cdr3_nt: TGCGCCAGCAGCTGGGGCATGGATGAGCAGTTCTTC
j_call: TRBJ1-1; d_call: TRBD1; v_call: TRBV7-2; clone_size: -; cdr3_aa: CASSSGHSSRGREAFF; cdr3_nt: TGTGCCAGCAGCTCAGGCCACTCGTCCAGGGGGCGTGAAGCTTTCTTT
j_call: TRBJ2-1; d_call: -; v_call: TRBV5-1; clone_size: -; cdr3_aa: CASSLVVQLLSNEQFF; cdr3_nt: TGCGCCAGCAGCTTGGTTGTCCAATTATTGAGCAATGAGCAGTTCTTC
j_call: TRBJ1-2; d_call: -; v_call: TRBV9; clone_size: -; cdr3_aa: CASSVNMNGYTF; cdr3_nt: TGTGCCAGCAGCGTTAACATGAATGGCTACACCTTC
j_call: TRBJ2-5; d_call: TRBD1; v_call: TRBV7-6; clone_size: -; cdr3_aa: CASSSSGGFGETQYF; cdr3_nt: TGTGCCAGCAGCTCATCAGGGGGCTTCGGAGAGACCCAGTACTTC
j_call: TRBJ1-5; d_call: -; v_call: TRBV11-2; clone_size: once; cdr3_aa: CASSLMSGDQPQHF; cdr3_nt: TGTGCCAGCAGCTTAATGTCCGGGGATCAGCCCCAGCATTTT
j_call: TRBJ1-4; d_call: TRBD1; v_call: TRBV5-1; clone_size: -; cdr3_aa: CASSRTGTALEKLFF; cdr3_nt: TGCGCCAGCAGTCGTACCGGGACAGCCCTTGAAAAACTGTTTTTT
j_call: TRBJ1-4; d_call: TRBD1; v_call: TRBV19; clone_size: -; cdr3_aa: CASRDRGATNEKLFF; cdr3_nt: TGTGCCAGTAGGGACAGGGGGGCAACTAATGAAAAACTGTTTTTT
j_call: TRBJ1-1; d_call: -; v_call: TRBV3-1/TRBV3-2; clone_size: few; cdr3_aa: CASSLRANTEAFF; cdr3_nt: TGTGCCAGCAGTCTCAGGGCTAACACTGAAGCTTTCTTT
j_call: TRBJ2-1; d_call: -; v_call: TRBV5-1; clone_size: -; cdr3_aa: CASSLSGTGVYNEQFF; cdr3_nt: TGCGCCAGCAGCTTATCAGGGACTGGGGTCTACAATGAGCAGTTCTTC
j_call: TRBJ2-2; d_call: TRBD1; v_call: TRBV19; clone_size: -; cdr3_aa: CASSTKSGGNTGELFF; cdr3_nt: TGTGCCAGTAGTACCAAATCAGGGGGTAACACCGGGGAGCTGTTTTTT
j_call: TRBJ2-5; d_call: -; v_call: TRBV7-7; clone_size: -; cdr3_aa: CASSLQGRETQYF; cdr3_nt: TGTGCTAGCAGCCTACAGGGAAGGGAGACCCAGTACTTC
j_call: TRBJ1-2; d_call: TRBD1; v_call: TRBV11-2; clone_size: -; cdr3_aa: CASSLGRGREYGYTF; cdr3_nt: TGTGCCAGCAGCTTAGGGAGGGGGCGCGAATATGGCTACACCTTC
j_call: TRBJ1-5; d_call: -; v_call: TRBV2; clone_size: few; cdr3_aa: CASTTDDQPQHF; cdr3_nt: TGTGCCAGCACCACTGATGATCAGCCCCAGCATTTT
j_call: TRBJ1-3; d_call: -; v_call: TRBV30; clone_size: -; cdr3_aa: CAWSLPSSGNTIYF; cdr3_nt: TGTGCCTGGAGTTTACCGAGCTCTGGAAACACCATATATTTT
j_call: TRBJ1-3; d_call: -; v_call: TRBV20-1; clone_size: -; cdr3_aa: CSASSLDGSSGNTIYF; cdr3_nt: TGCAGTGCTAGTAGCCTGGACGGGAGCTCTGGAAACACCATATATTTT
j_call: TRBJ2-7; d_call: -; v_call: TRBV7-2; clone_size: -; cdr3_aa: CASSPQWRSYEQYF; cdr3_nt: TGTGCCAGCAGCCCGCAGTGGAGATCCTACGAGCAGTACTTC
j_call: TRBJ2-5; d_call: TRBD1; v_call: TRBV30; clone_size: -; cdr3_aa: CAWSVRRTGSKTQYF; cdr3_nt: TGTGCCTGGAGTGTACGTAGGACAGGGTCGAAGACCCAGTACTTC
j_call: TRBJ2-2; d_call: -; v_call: TRBV2; clone_size: -; cdr3_aa: CASRDMRTANTGELFF; cdr3_nt: TGTGCCAGCAGAGACATGAGGACAGCGAACACCGGGGAGCTGTTTTTT
j_call: TRBJ2-1; d_call: -; v_call: TRBV5-1; clone_size: -; cdr3_aa: CASSFDGSSYNEQFF; cdr3_nt: TGCGCCAGCAGCTTCGACGGGAGCTCCTACAATGAGCAGTTCTTC
j_call: TRBJ2-2; d_call: -; v_call: TRBV10-1; clone_size: -; cdr3_aa: CASSVQGGTGELFF; cdr3_nt: TGCGCCAGCAGTGTACAGGGCGGCACCGGGGAGCTGTTTTTT
j_call: TRBJ1-1; d_call: -; v_call: TRBV14; clone_size: -; cdr3_aa: CASSPTFGGGPRNTEAFF; cdr3_nt: TGTGCCAGCAGCCCAACTTTCGGGGGGGGCCCCAGGAACACTGAAGCTTTCTTT
j_call: TRBJ2-1; d_call: -; v_call: TRBV5-6; clone_size: -; cdr3_aa: CASRTGVSYNEQFF; cdr3_nt: TGTGCCAGCAGAACAGGAGTCTCCTACAATGAGCAGTTCTTC